This T cell receptor beta chain was sequenced for a study of T-cell memory formation after mild COVID-19. TCRdb re-called the 5' RACE reads through MiXCR, storing one row per CDR3 protein. Of 190,000 or so distinct CDR3 sequences in the sample, about a fifth were seen once. Germline values: CDR1 PRHDT, CDR2 FYEKMQ (reference sequence). The CDR3 runs 14 residues. Trimming cost V 5 bases and J 8 bases, with 16 bases left between them. This clonotype was observed a handful of times. The chain couples TRBV13 to TRBJ2-1; no definite D call. This TCR was recovered from an adult woman who had mild COVID-19 (a few samples of this study predate the infection). Cell type and time point are not known. The sequenced sample was PBMCs or a T cell subset sorted from them (not recorded which). The CDR3 protein is CASSPGLRKDEQFF. DNA of the CDR3: TGTGCCAGCAGCCCAGGTTTGAGGAAGGATGAGCAGTTCTTC.